The clone carrying this TCR beta chain was seen repeatedly, ten times or more. These data originate in a study of T cells in Graves' hyperthyroidism and ophthalmopathy. V was trimmed by 0 bases and J by 0 bases, leaving 8 bases between them. Germline loops: CDR1 MNHEY, CDR2 SVGAGI. This CDR3 is 15 amino acids long. Lactation, pregnancy, other autoimmune disease or uncontrolled infection excluded patients. The authors obtained PBMCs from 9 to 10 ml of fresh peripheral blood. Amplified regions were TCR beta CDR3 sequences from RNA transcripts. The HTBI set primed first-round TCR CDR3 RT-PCR. TCRdb redid the calling of the multiplex PCR reads with MiXCR, one entry per CDR3 protein. The repertoire holds 500,000 to 650,000 distinct CDR3 sequences, with roughly a sixth as singletons.

Sequenced: blood. The chain uses TRBV6-5 and TRBJ1-1; D remains unclear. This TCR was sampled from a woman aged 18-35 years with Graves' ophthalmopathy. The CDR3 region is CASSYSQDLNTEAFF. CDR3 sequence (DNA): TGTGCCAGCAGTTACTCCCAGGACTTGAACACTGAAGCTTTCTTT.